The TCR beta chain under discussion was sequenced for a study of blood T cell repertoires in COVID-19. Study summary: T cells, B-cell-depleted T cells, or PBMCs provided the cDNA or gDNA that served as material.

Germline CDR1 is MDHEN and CDR2 is SYDVKM. The CDR3 extends over 15 amino acids. V was clipped by 6 bases and J by 2 bases, with 17 bases between them. Participants came from some 23 US areas, aged about 18 to 95 years. Before they entered the study, exposed participants had met a COVID-19 case within 2 weeks. Sequencing was performed with immunoSEQ multiplex PCR; in TCRdb, only in-frame clones are kept and a portion is missing. The data contain hundreds of thousands of clones, roughly 85% of them singletons. The TCR sequence derives from a man between 35 and 55 years old who had been exposed to COVID-19. Material for sequencing was PBMCs or T cells enriched from blood (not recorded which). The chain is built from TRBV28 and TRBJ2-7; D call uncertain. The CDR3 loop reads CASSASPPVPYEQYF. In DNA form, the CDR3 reads TGTGCCAGCAGCGCCTCCCCCCCGGTACCCTACGAGCAGTACTTC.